The text below deals with one TCR beta chain. Methods used by the authors: Reference gene primer amplification gave nucleated cell count estimates. Sequenced by immunoSEQ multiplex PCR; TCRdb stores in-frame clones only, minus some. The V and J calls and clone size are taken from that table; D and trimming were inferred from the DNA. The sample lists about 73,000 clones, roughly 80% occurring once. The entry originates in a study of blood T cell repertoires in COVID-19. As for the study in general: Sites across the United States, Italy and Spain contributed samples from acute and convalescent COVID-19. In each case, the material was cDNA or gDNA derived from T cells, B-cell-depleted T cells, or PBMCs.

The CDR3 spans 14 residues. Losses at the gene ends were 8 bases for V and 6 bases for J; bases not matched to a gene: 8. Germline CDR1 reads MDHEN; CDR2 reads SYDVKM. This chain connects TRBV28 to TRBJ1-5; 9 positions agree with TRBD1. The receptor's source is a man between 70 and 80 years old with COVID-19, enrolled during active disease. Sequencing input: peripheral blood. This chain's CDR3 is CASLTGGAGQPQHF. The CDR3 DNA is TGTGCCAGCCTTACAGGGGGCGCGGGTCAGCCCCAGCATTTT.